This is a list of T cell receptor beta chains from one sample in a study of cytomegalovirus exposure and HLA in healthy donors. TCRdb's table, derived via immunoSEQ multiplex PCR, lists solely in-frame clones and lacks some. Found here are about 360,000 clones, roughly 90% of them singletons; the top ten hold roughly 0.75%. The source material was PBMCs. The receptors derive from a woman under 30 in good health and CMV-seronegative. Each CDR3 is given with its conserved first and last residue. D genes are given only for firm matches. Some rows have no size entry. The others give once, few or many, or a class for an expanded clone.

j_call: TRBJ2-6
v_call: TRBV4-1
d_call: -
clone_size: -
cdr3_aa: CASSPRINRAGANVLTF
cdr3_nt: TGCGCCAGCAGCCCGAGAATAAACAGGGCTGGGGCCAACGTCCTGACTTTC

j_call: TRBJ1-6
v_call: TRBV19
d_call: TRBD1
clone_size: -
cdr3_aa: CASSIHSGTGESPLHF
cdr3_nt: TGTGCCAGTAGTATCCATTCAGGGACAGGGGAATCACCCCTCCACTTT

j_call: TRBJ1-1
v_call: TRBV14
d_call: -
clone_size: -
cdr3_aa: CASSHEGGRAFF
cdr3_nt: TGTGCCAGCAGCCATGAGGGTGGTAGAGCTTTCTTT

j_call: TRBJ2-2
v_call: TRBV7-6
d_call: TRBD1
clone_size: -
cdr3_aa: CASSFGQGINTGELFF
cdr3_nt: TGTGCCAGCAGCTTTGGACAGGGCATCAACACCGGGGAGCTGTTTTTT

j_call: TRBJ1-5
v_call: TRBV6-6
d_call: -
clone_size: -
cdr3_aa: CATGGRGDQPQHF
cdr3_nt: TGTGCCACCGGCGGAAGGGGTGATCAGCCCCAGCATTTT

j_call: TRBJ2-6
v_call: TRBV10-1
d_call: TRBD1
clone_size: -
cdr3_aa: CASSLQGGANVLTF
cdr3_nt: TGCGCCAGCAGCTTACAGGGGGGGGCCAACGTCCTGACTTTC

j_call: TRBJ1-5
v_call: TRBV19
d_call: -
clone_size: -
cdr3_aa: CASSQGHFQPQHF
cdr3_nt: TGTGCCAGTAGTCAGGGTCATTTCCAGCCCCAGCATTTT

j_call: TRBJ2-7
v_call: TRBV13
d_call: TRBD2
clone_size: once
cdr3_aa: CASSGGTPGGSYEQYF
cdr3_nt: TGTGCCAGCAGCGGAGGGACGCCGGGGGGCTCCTACGAGCAGTACTTC

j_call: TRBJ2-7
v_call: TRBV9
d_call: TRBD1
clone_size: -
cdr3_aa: CASSVAGTGAYEQYF
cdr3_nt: TGTGCCAGCAGCGTAGCAGGGACAGGGGCCTACGAGCAGTACTTC

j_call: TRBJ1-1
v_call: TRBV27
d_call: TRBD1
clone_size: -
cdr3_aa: CASSLRSNRQGLGAFF
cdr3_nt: TGTGCCAGCAGTTTAAGGTCTAACCGACAGGGCCTTGGGGCTTTCTTT

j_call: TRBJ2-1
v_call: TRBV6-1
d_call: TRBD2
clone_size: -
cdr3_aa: CASRVLAGVYNEQFF
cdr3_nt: TGTGCCAGCAGGGTACTAGCGGGAGTATACAATGAGCAGTTCTTC

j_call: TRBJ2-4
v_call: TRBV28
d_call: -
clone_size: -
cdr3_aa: CASTRDGGRLKGNIQYF
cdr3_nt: TGTGCCAGCACCCGGGATGGGGGCAGGTTAAAGGGAAACATTCAGTACTTC

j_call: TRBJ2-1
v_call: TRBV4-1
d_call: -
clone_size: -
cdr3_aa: CASSPSRDYYNEQFF
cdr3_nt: TGCGCCAGCAGCCCTTCCAGGGATTACTACAATGAGCAGTTCTTC

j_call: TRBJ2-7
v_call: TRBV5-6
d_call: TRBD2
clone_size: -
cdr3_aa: CASSSGLPYEQYF
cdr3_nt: TGTGCCAGCAGCTCGGGACTACCGTACGAGCAGTACTTC

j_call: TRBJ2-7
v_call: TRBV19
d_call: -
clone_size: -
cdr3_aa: CASSPGLLYEQYF
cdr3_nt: TGTGCCAGTAGCCCGGGACTTCTCTACGAGCAGTACTTC

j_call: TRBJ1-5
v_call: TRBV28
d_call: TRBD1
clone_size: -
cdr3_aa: CASSLGQGAFYNQPQHF
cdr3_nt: TGTGCCAGCAGTTTAGGGCAGGGGGCGTTTTATAATCAGCCCCAGCATTTT

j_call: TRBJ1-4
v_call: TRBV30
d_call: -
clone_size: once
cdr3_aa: CAWSVGGNEKLFF
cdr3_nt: TGTGCCTGGAGTGTGGGGGGAAATGAAAAACTGTTTTTT

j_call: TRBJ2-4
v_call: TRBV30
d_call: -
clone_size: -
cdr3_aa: CAWSVLGSPLAKNIQYF
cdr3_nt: TGTGCCTGGAGTGTATTGGGCTCACCCCTAGCCAAAAACATTCAGTACTTC

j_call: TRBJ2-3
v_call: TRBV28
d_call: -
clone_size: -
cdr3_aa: CASSLSGRGTDTQYF
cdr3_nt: TGTGCCAGCAGTTTATCTGGTCGGGGCACAGATACGCAGTATTTT

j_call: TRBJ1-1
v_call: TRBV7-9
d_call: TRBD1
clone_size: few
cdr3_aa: CASSPTTGGNTEAFF
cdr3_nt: TGTGCCAGCAGCCCAACGACAGGGGGCAACACTGAAGCTTTCTTT

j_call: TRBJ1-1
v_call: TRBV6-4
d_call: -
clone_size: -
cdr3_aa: CASSVESRGTEAFF
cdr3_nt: TGTGCCAGCAGTGTCGAATCCCGGGGCACTGAAGCTTTCTTT

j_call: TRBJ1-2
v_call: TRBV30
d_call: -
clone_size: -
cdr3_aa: CAGILIRGGYTF
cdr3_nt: TGTGCCGGTATTTTGATTAGGGGTGGCTACACCTTC

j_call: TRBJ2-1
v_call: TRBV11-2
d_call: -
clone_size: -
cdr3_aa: CASSLPGGHEQFF
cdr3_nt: TGTGCCAGCAGCTTACCCGGGGGGCATGAGCAGTTCTTC

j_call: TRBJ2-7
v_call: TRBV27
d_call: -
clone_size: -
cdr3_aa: CASSLYGQPVSYEQYF
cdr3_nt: TGTGCCAGCAGTTTATATGGGCAGCCCGTTTCCTACGAGCAGTACTTC

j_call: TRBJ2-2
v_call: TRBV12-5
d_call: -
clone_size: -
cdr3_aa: CASGPGEFTGELFF
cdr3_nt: TGTGCTAGTGGTCCGGGGGAATTCACCGGGGAGCTGTTTTTT

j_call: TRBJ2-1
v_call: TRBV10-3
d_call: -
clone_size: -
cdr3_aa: CAISGVDSSYNEQFF
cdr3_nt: TGTGCCATCAGTGGTGTGGACAGCTCCTACAATGAGCAGTTCTTC

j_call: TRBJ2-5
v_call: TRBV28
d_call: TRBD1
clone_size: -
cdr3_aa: CASRGTQGASRETQYF
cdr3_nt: TGTGCCAGCAGGGGGACACAGGGGGCGAGTCGGGAGACCCAGTACTTC

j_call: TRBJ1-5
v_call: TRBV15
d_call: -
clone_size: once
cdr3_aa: CATSRGAGNQPQHF
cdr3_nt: TGTGCCACCAGCAGAGGGGCCGGCAATCAGCCCCAGCATTTT

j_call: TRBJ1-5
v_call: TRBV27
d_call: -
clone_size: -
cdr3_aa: CASSPGVLQPQHF
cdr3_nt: TGTGCCAGCAGTCCAGGGGTCCTTCAGCCCCAGCATTTT

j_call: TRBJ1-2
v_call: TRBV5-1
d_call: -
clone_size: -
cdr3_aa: CASSFGGGGGYTF
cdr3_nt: TGCGCCAGCAGCTTTGGGGGCGGAGGTGGCTACACCTTC

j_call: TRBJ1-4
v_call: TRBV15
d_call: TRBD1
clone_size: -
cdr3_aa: CATSTQLQGNEKLFF
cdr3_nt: TGTGCCACCAGCACCCAACTACAGGGGAATGAAAAACTGTTTTTT

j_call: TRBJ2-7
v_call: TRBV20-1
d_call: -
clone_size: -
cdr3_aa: CSALAGWYPYF
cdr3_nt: TGCAGTGCCCTCGCAGGGTGGTATCCCTACTTC

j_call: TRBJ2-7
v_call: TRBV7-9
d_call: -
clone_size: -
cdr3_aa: CASSPPSGGEQYF
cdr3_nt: TGTGCCAGCAGCCCCCCGAGTGGGGGGGAGCAGTACTTC

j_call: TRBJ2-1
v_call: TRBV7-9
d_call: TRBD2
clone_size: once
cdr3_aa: CASSLTSGAGEQFF
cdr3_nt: TGTGCCAGCAGCTTGACTAGCGGGGCCGGTGAGCAGTTCTTC

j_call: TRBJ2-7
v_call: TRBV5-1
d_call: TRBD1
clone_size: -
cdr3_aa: CASSWEPGQVSYEQYF
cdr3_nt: TGCGCCAGCAGCTGGGAACCGGGACAGGTATCCTACGAGCAGTACTTC